A selection of T cell receptor beta chains follows, all from one sample in a study of blood T cell repertoires in COVID-19. Sequencing used immunoSEQ multiplex PCR; TCRdb keeps in-frame clones, though not all of them. The table records 98,000 or so clones, less than 75% of them present only once. Sequencing input: peripheral blood. Receptors were obtained from a woman aged 40-49 years with acute or convalescent COVID-19. Both conserved end residues are part of each CDR3. A D gene is named only where the DNA matches it firmly. Expanded clones get a size class; other rows say once, few or many, or leave the size out.

>TRBJ1-5|NA|TRBV18|NA
CASSPPGQEYNQPQHF
TGTGCCAGCTCACCACCGGGGCAGGAGTACAATCAGCCCCAGCATTTT
>TRBJ2-7|once|TRBV2|NA
CASSERDTLSYEQYF
TGTGCCAGCAGTGAAAGGGACACCTTATCTTACGAGCAGTACTTC
>TRBJ2-5|many|TRBV30|TRBD1
CAWSLPTGGTETQYF
TGTGCCTGGAGTCTCCCGACAGGGGGTACGGAGACCCAGTACTTC
>TRBJ2-7|NA|TRBV5-1|NA
CASSFRPMTIYEQYF
TGCGCCAGCAGCTTCCGACCCATGACTATATACGAGCAGTACTTC
>TRBJ1-1|NA|TRBV30|NA
CAWSVQGYTEAFF
TGTGCCTGGAGTGTACAGGGATACACTGAAGCTTTCTTT
>TRBJ1-2|NA|TRBV3-1/TRBV3-2|NA
CASSQQAGGYTF
TGTGCCAGCAGCCAGCAGGCCGGTGGCTACACCTTC
>TRBJ1-1|NA|TRBV10-1|NA
CASSVSQNTEAFF
TGCGCCAGCAGTGTGTCTCAAAACACTGAAGCTTTCTTT
>TRBJ2-7|many|TRBV3-1/TRBV3-2|NA
CASSSLYEQYF
TGTGCCAGCAGCTCCCTATACGAGCAGTACTTC
>TRBJ2-1|NA|TRBV5-1|TRBD2
CASSLTSGTYNEQFF
TGCGCCAGCAGCTTGACTAGCGGGACCTACAATGAGCAGTTCTTC
>TRBJ1-1|NA|TRBV5-6|TRBD1
CASSTGGRNTEAFF
TGTGCCAGCAGCACAGGGGGCAGGAACACTGAAGCTTTCTTT
>TRBJ1-3|many|TRBV19|NA
CASRGAHSGNTIYF
TGTGCCAGTAGAGGGGCCCACTCTGGAAACACCATATATTTT
>TRBJ1-4|NA|TRBV2|TRBD1
CASSRDSYNEKLFF
TGTGCCAGCAGTAGGGACAGTTATAATGAAAAACTGTTTTTT
>TRBJ2-2|NA|TRBV28|TRBD1
CASSRQGEFGELFF
TGTGCCAGCAGTAGACAGGGGGAATTCGGGGAGCTGTTTTTT
>TRBJ1-6|NA|TRBV30|NA
CAWSKGAGSCF
TGTGCCTGGAGTAAAGGGGCAGGCTCCTGCTTT
>TRBJ2-2|NA|TRBV9|NA
CASSVTGVANTGELFF
TGTGCCAGCAGCGTAACGGGAGTCGCGAACACCGGGGAGCTGTTTTTT
>TRBJ1-5|NA|TRBV28|TRBD1
CASSLLRQGNQPQHF
TGTGCCAGCAGTTTACTCCGACAGGGTAATCAGCCCCAGCATTTT
>TRBJ1-3|NA|TRBV18|NA
CASSPPGQRISGNTIYF
TGTGCCAGCTCACCACCAGGCCAGCGGATCTCTGGAAACACCATATATTTT
>TRBJ2-2|NA|TRBV6-5|NA
CASSILRELFF
TGTGCCAGCAGTATACTGAGGGAGCTGTTTTTT
>TRBJ1-2|few|TRBV9|TRBD1
CASSVGGQQGNYGYTF
TGTGCCAGCAGCGTAGGAGGACAACAGGGGAACTATGGCTACACCTTC
>TRBJ1-2|NA|TRBV5-1|TRBD1
CASSLEGQGSRDGYTF
TGCGCCAGCAGCTTGGAGGGACAGGGAAGCCGCGATGGCTACACCTTC
>TRBJ1-5|once|TRBV6-1|NA
CASSEWGEGQPQHF
TGTGCCAGCAGTGAATGGGGGGAAGGTCAGCCCCAGCATTTT
>TRBJ1-2|NA|TRBV6-5|NA
CASSYSQGRNYGYTF
TGTGCCAGCAGTTACTCGCAGGGCAGGAACTATGGCTACACCTTC
>TRBJ1-5|NA|TRBV6-5|NA
CASYRETNSNQPQHF
TGTGCCAGCTACCGGGAAACAAATAGCAATCAGCCCCAGCATTTT
>TRBJ2-5|NA|TRBV11-2|TRBD2
CASSGSGGETQYF
TGTGCCAGCAGCGGTTCGGGGGGAGAGACCCAGTACTTC
>TRBJ1-1|NA|TRBV7-9|NA
CASSPKDRNTEAFF
TGTGCCAGCAGCCCTAAGGACAGGAACACTGAAGCTTTCTTT
>TRBJ2-3|NA|TRBV10-1|TRBD2
CASSAAGGKISTDTQYF
TGCGCCAGCAGTGCCGCGGGGGGCAAAATTAGCACAGATACGCAGTATTTT
>TRBJ2-1|NA|TRBV7-2|TRBD2
CASSLAGLAGYNEQFF
TGTGCCAGCAGCTTAGCGGGGTTAGCGGGTTACAATGAGCAGTTCTTC
>TRBJ2-5|NA|TRBV29-1|NA
CSGRSTGETQYF
TGCAGCGGCCGAAGCACGGGGGAGACCCAGTACTTC
>TRBJ2-5|NA|TRBV28|NA
CASSAQLETQYF
TGTGCCAGCAGTGCCCAGTTGGAGACCCAGTACTTC
>TRBJ1-5|few|TRBV5-8|NA
CASSLALRPQHF
TGTGCCAGCAGCTTGGCCCTTCGGCCCCAGCATTTT
>TRBJ2-2|few|TRBV15|TRBD1
CATSTRTGSITGELFF
TGTGCCACCAGCACCAGGACAGGATCGATCACCGGGGAGCTGTTTTTT
>TRBJ2-5|few|TRBV12-3/TRBV12-4|TRBD2
CASSLWGGETQYF
TGTGCCAGCAGTTTATGGGGGGGAGAGACCCAGTACTTC
>TRBJ2-3|once|TRBV10-3|NA
CAIASPNQGTDTQYF
TGTGCCATCGCTTCTCCCAACCAGGGGACAGATACGCAGTATTTT
>TRBJ2-1|NA|TRBV12-3/TRBV12-4|NA
CASSLGHEQFF
TGTGCCAGCAGTTTGGGCCATGAGCAGTTCTTC
>TRBJ2-5|few|TRBV6-1|NA
CASSAQRGARGETQYF
TGTGCCAGCAGTGCTCAACGGGGGGCAAGAGGAGAGACCCAGTACTTC
>TRBJ2-5|NA|TRBV7-2|NA
CASSFSTIETQYF
TGTGCCAGCAGCTTTAGTACCATAGAGACCCAGTACTTC
>TRBJ2-4|NA|TRBV7-2|NA
CASSSYSAKNIQYF
TGTGCCAGCAGCTCTTACAGTGCCAAAAACATTCAGTACTTC
>TRBJ1-5|NA|TRBV2|TRBD1
CASVSGTALNQPQHF
TGTGCCAGCGTCAGTGGGACAGCATTAAATCAGCCCCAGCATTTT
>TRBJ2-6|NA|TRBV29-1|NA
CSVEEGHDVLTF
TGCAGCGTTGAAGAGGGACACGACGTCCTGACTTTC
>TRBJ1-2|NA|TRBV5-6|NA
CASSYTTGKDGYTF
TGTGCCAGCAGCTACACGACAGGAAAGGATGGCTACACCTTC
>TRBJ1-6|NA|TRBV30|TRBD1
CAWKRQGDSPLHF
TGTGCCTGGAAAAGGCAGGGGGATTCACCCCTCCACTTT
>TRBJ2-7|NA|TRBV7-2|NA
CASSLTGYEQYF
TGTGCCAGCAGCTTAACTGGCTACGAGCAGTACTTC
>TRBJ1-2|NA|TRBV12-3/TRBV12-4|TRBD1
CASSQQGPYGYTF
TGTGCCAGCAGTCAACAGGGGCCCTATGGCTACACCTTC
>TRBJ1-5|few|TRBV7-3|NA
CASSPTFGRVRNQPQHF
TGTGCCAGCAGCCCCACCTTTGGGAGGGTGCGCAATCAGCCCCAGCATTTT
>TRBJ1-2|few|TRBV24-1|TRBD1
CATSDPGDRDNYGYTF
TGTGCCACCAGTGATCCCGGGGACAGGGATAACTATGGCTACACCTTC
>TRBJ1-5|few|TRBV30|NA
CAWLPGGRGSGQPQHF
TGTGCCTGGCTCCCGGGTGGGAGGGGGTCGGGTCAGCCCCAGCATTTT
>TRBJ2-6|NA|TRBV7-3|NA
CASSPTGLSGANVLTF
TGTGCCAGCAGCCCCACCGGACTCTCTGGGGCCAACGTCCTGACTTTC
>TRBJ2-2|NA|TRBV30|NA
CAWSDRYDGELFF
TGTGCCTGGAGTGACCGGTACGACGGGGAGCTGTTTTTT
>TRBJ1-2|once|TRBV6-5|TRBD1
CASSTGGIPYGYTF
TGTGCCAGCAGTACAGGGGGGATCCCCTATGGCTACACCTTC
>TRBJ1-1|NA|TRBV12-3/TRBV12-4|NA
CASSLVGVAFF
TGTGCCAGCAGTTTAGTGGGAGTGGCTTTCTTT
>TRBJ2-5|NA|TRBV30|NA
CAWSVLQGETQYF
TGTGCCTGGAGTGTACTTCAGGGGGAGACCCAGTACTTC
>TRBJ1-6|NA|TRBV7-9|NA
CASSWLEGSNSPLHF
TGTGCCAGCAGCTGGTTGGAGGGGTCAAATTCACCCCTCCACTTT
>TRBJ2-3|NA|TRBV7-9|TRBD1
CASSLLQGGTDTQYF
TGTGCCAGCAGCTTATTGCAGGGGGGCACAGATACGCAGTATTTT
>TRBJ2-4|NA|TRBV3-1/TRBV3-2|NA
CASSPTAYSPLAKNIQYF
TGTGCCAGCAGCCCCACAGCCTACAGCCCTTTAGCCAAAAACATTCAGTACTTC
>TRBJ1-5|NA|TRBV3-1/TRBV3-2|TRBD1
CASSQTGTGRNPQHF
TGTGCCAGCAGCCAAACCGGGACAGGGCGAAACCCCCAGCATTTT
>TRBJ1-2|NA|TRBV29-1|TRBD1
CSARQGNYGYTF
TGCAGCGCCCGACAGGGGAACTATGGCTACACCTTC
>TRBJ2-7|NA|TRBV27|NA
CASSPRDIPYEQYF
TGTGCCAGCAGTCCCCGGGACATACCCTACGAGCAGTACTTC